These T cell receptor beta chains were read from a single sample in a study of CD8 T cells in ankylosing spondylitis. TCRdb reprocessed the 5' RACE reads with MiXCR, giving one entry per CDR3 protein. The sample has 700,000 to 1,000,000 distinct CDR3 sequences, 10% to 15% seen once. Sequencing was done on a sample of blood, either unsorted or a sorted T cell fraction (not recorded which). The receptors stem from a male donor with ankylosing spondylitis. CDR3s include the opening cysteine and the closing phenylalanine or tryptophan. The D gene is left open where the match is weak. Not all rows give a size; the values are once, few, many and, for expanded clones, a class.

J: TRBJ2-5; size: -; V: TRBV5-1; D: -; CDR3: CASSLSYAQYF; DNA: TGCGCCAGCAGCTTGTCTTACGCCCAGTACTTC
J: TRBJ2-3; size: many; V: TRBV4-3; D: -; CDR3: CASSQGWADTQYF; DNA: TGCGCCAGCAGCCAAGGATGGGCAGATACGCAGTATTTT
J: TRBJ2-1; size: many; V: TRBV12-3/TRBV12-4; D: -; CDR3: CASSLGVSYNEQFF; DNA: TGTGCCAGCAGTTTAGGGGTTTCCTACAATGAGCAGTTCTTC
J: TRBJ2-7; size: -; V: TRBV28; D: -; CDR3: CASSLPWDTASYEQYF; DNA: TGTGCCAGCAGTCTACCCTGGGACACGGCTTCCTACGAGCAGTACTTC
J: TRBJ1-1; size: -; V: TRBV6-1; D: -; CDR3: CASRPENPTGNTEAFF; DNA: TGTGCCAGCAGACCAGAGAATCCGACAGGGAACACTGAAGCTTTCTTT
J: TRBJ2-2; size: few; V: TRBV27; D: TRBD2; CDR3: CASGTSWGGELFF; DNA: TGTGCCAGTGGGACTAGTTGGGGCGGGGAGCTGTTTTTT
J: TRBJ1-1; size: -; V: TRBV2; D: -; CDR3: CASRGEPDMNTEAFF; DNA: TGTGCCAGCAGGGGGGAACCTGACATGAACACTGAAGCTTTCTTT
J: TRBJ2-6; size: few; V: TRBV18; D: -; CDR3: CASSTNYQAGANVLTF; DNA: TGTGCCAGCTCTACCAATTATCAGGCTGGGGCCAACGTCCTGACTTTC
J: TRBJ1-1; size: many; V: TRBV5-1; D: -; CDR3: CASSLEEGLEAFF; DNA: TGCGCCAGCAGCTTGGAGGAGGGTTTAGAAGCTTTCTTT
J: TRBJ2-7; size: -; V: TRBV20-1; D: -; CDR3: CSAGQRYEQYF; DNA: TGCAGTGCTGGCCAGCGGTACGAGCAGTACTTC
J: TRBJ1-3; size: -; V: TRBV20-1; D: TRBD1; CDR3: CSASGDRGDTIYF; DNA: TGCAGTGCTAGCGGGGACAGAGGGGACACCATATATTTT
J: TRBJ1-1; size: -; V: TRBV7-8; D: TRBD1; CDR3: CASSLAGTVHTEAFF; DNA: TGTGCCAGCAGCTTAGCCGGGACAGTCCACACTGAAGCTTTCTTT
J: TRBJ2-2; size: -; V: TRBV5-1; D: TRBD2; CDR3: CASGWLAGEAGELFF; DNA: TGCGCCAGCGGATGGCTAGCGGGAGAGGCCGGGGAGCTGTTTTTT
J: TRBJ1-6; size: few; V: TRBV4-3; D: TRBD1; CDR3: CASSLTGGPSPLHF; DNA: TGCGCCAGCAGTTTGACAGGGGGCCCTTCACCCCTCCACTTT
J: TRBJ2-5; size: -; V: TRBV7-2; D: -; CDR3: CASSFQGILETQYF; DNA: TGTGCCAGCAGCTTTCAGGGTATCCTAGAGACCCAGTACTTC
J: TRBJ1-2; size: many; V: TRBV20-1; D: -; CDR3: CSARFGNNYGYTF; DNA: TGCAGTGCTAGGTTCGGGAATAACTATGGCTACACCTTC
J: TRBJ2-7; size: few; V: TRBV20-1; D: -; CDR3: CSARAAYEQYF; DNA: TGCAGTGCTAGAGCTGCCTACGAGCAGTACTTC
J: TRBJ2-1; size: few; V: TRBV10-3; D: -; CDR3: CAIRFNNEQFF; DNA: TGTGCCATCAGATTTAACAATGAGCAGTTCTTC
J: TRBJ2-5; size: medium-sized; V: TRBV20-1; D: -; CDR3: CSAWGARETQYF; DNA: TGCAGTGCTTGGGGGGCTCGGGAGACCCAGTACTTC
J: TRBJ2-1; size: few; V: TRBV7-7; D: -; CDR3: CASSRFQGPHTTNNEQFF; DNA: TGTGCTAGCAGCCGGTTCCAGGGTCCACACACCACCAACAATGAGCAGTTCTTC
J: TRBJ2-1; size: many; V: TRBV5-1; D: -; CDR3: CASSWGPRSEQFF; DNA: TGCGCCAGCAGTTGGGGTCCTAGGAGTGAGCAGTTCTTC
J: TRBJ2-7; size: -; V: TRBV20-1; D: -; CDR3: CSATTARPPTYEQYF; DNA: TGCAGTGCTACTACGGCCAGGCCACCAACCTACGAGCAGTACTTC
J: TRBJ2-1; size: many; V: TRBV11-2; D: TRBD2; CDR3: CASSLPAGGLFF; DNA: TGTGCCAGCAGCTTACCGGCGGGGGGTCTGTTCTTC
J: TRBJ2-1; size: few; V: TRBV9; D: TRBD2; CDR3: CASTGLADNEQFF; DNA: TGTGCCAGCACAGGACTAGCGGACAATGAGCAGTTCTTC
J: TRBJ2-2; size: -; V: TRBV7-6; D: -; CDR3: CASSPVWGANTGELFF; DNA: TGTGCCAGCAGCCCCGTATGGGGAGCGAACACCGGGGAGCTGTTTTTT
J: TRBJ2-5; size: few; V: TRBV7-2; D: -; CDR3: CASSVTSGQETQYF; DNA: TGTGCCAGCAGCGTGACTAGTGGACAAGAGACCCAGTACTTC
J: TRBJ2-7; size: few; V: TRBV7-3; D: -; CDR3: CASSLGRTGYYEQYF; DNA: TGTGCCAGCAGCTTAGGGAGGACGGGTTACTACGAGCAGTACTTC
J: TRBJ1-1; size: -; V: TRBV2; D: -; CDR3: CASSEGGLRRF; DNA: TGTGCCAGCAGTGAAGGGGGGCTTCGGAGGTTT
J: TRBJ2-1; size: -; V: TRBV24-1; D: TRBD2; CDR3: CATQASGGLQFF; DNA: TGTGCCACACAGGCTAGCGGGGGTCTCCAGTTCTTC
J: TRBJ1-2; size: many; V: TRBV28; D: -; CDR3: CASRGAGRLLYGYTF; DNA: TGTGCCAGCAGGGGGGCGGGACGGCTCCTCTATGGCTACACCTTC
J: TRBJ2-3; size: few; V: TRBV10-3; D: TRBD1; CDR3: CAIREGLGGVTDTQYF; DNA: TGTGCCATCAGGGAAGGTTTAGGGGGCGTGACAGATACGCAGTATTTT
J: TRBJ1-2; size: few; V: TRBV6-5; D: -; CDR3: CASSYSINSNYGYTF; DNA: TGTGCCAGCAGTTACTCGATAAACAGTAACTATGGCTACACCTTC
J: TRBJ2-3; size: -; V: TRBV5-4; D: -; CDR3: CATYLGGESTDTQYF; DNA: TGTGCCACCTACCTGGGTGGGGAGAGCACAGATACGCAGTATTTT
J: TRBJ2-1; size: -; V: TRBV20-1; D: TRBD2; CDR3: CSAIHAGVYNEQFF; DNA: TGCAGTGCTATTCACGCGGGGGTTTACAATGAGCAGTTCTTC
J: TRBJ2-7; size: few; V: TRBV7-2; D: -; CDR3: CASSPDSHSYEQYF; DNA: TGTGCCAGCAGCCCGGACTCGCACTCCTACGAGCAGTACTTC
J: TRBJ2-7; size: many; V: TRBV6-5; D: -; CDR3: CASSYTGGSYEQYF; DNA: TGTGCCAGCAGTTACACAGGCGGTTCCTACGAGCAGTACTTC
J: TRBJ1-1; size: -; V: TRBV4-3; D: -; CDR3: CASSQESGDTEAFF; DNA: TGCGCCAGCAGCCAAGAGAGCGGGGACACTGAAGCTTTCTTT
J: TRBJ2-1; size: -; V: TRBV4-2; D: -; CDR3: CASSQDLLPSEQFF; DNA: TGTGCCAGCAGCCAAGATCTACTTCCCTCTGAGCAGTTCTTC
J: TRBJ1-5; size: many; V: TRBV29-1; D: -; CDR3: CSVGRDGDQPQHF; DNA: TGCAGCGTTGGGAGGGACGGCGATCAGCCCCAGCATTTT
J: TRBJ2-7; size: -; V: TRBV15; D: TRBD2; CDR3: CATSRGAGASYEQYF; DNA: TGTGCCACCAGCAGAGGAGCGGGGGCTAGCTACGAGCAGTACTTC
J: TRBJ1-6; size: -; V: TRBV7-8; D: -; CDR3: CASSLPLSGSPLHF; DNA: TGTGCCAGCAGCTTACCACTGAGCGGGTCACCCCTCCACTTT
J: TRBJ2-4; size: -; V: TRBV5-5; D: TRBD2; CDR3: CASSLLAGGPGNIQYF; DNA: TGTGCCAGCAGCCTCCTAGCGGGAGGGCCGGGAAACATTCAGTACTTC
J: TRBJ2-1; size: few; V: TRBV20-1; D: TRBD2; CDR3: CSATQAGGPNEQFF; DNA: TGCAGTGCCACCCAAGCGGGAGGGCCGAATGAGCAGTTCTTC
J: TRBJ1-2; size: many; V: TRBV5-1; D: TRBD1; CDR3: CASSWGQPNYGYTF; DNA: TGCGCCAGCAGCTGGGGACAGCCTAACTATGGCTACACCTTC
J: TRBJ2-3; size: many; V: TRBV29-1; D: TRBD2; CDR3: CSGGTLAGVPDTQYF; DNA: TGCAGCGGAGGCACCCTAGCGGGAGTACCGGATACGCAGTATTTT